This T cell receptor beta chain was profiled in a study of shared T cell receptors in the human thymus. Method: immunoSEQ multiplex PCR; TCRdb's copy keeps in-frame clones and lacks some. The data contain hundreds of thousands of clones, over 75% of them singletons. Germline assignment: CDR1 SGHTA and CDR2 FQGNSA. V was clipped by 4 bases and J by 5 bases; unmatched bases: 13. CDR3 length: 17 amino acids. The same sample was also studied in work on human thymus T cells.

V is TRBV7-2 and J is TRBJ2-5; TRBD2 matches at 10 bases. The clonotype was recovered from a boy in the first two years of life with a congenital heart defect. Sequencing used thymocytes. The CDR3 region is CASSSPRDSGRRETQYF. CDR3 nucleotide sequence: TGTGCCAGCAGCTCTCCGAGGGATAGCGGGAGGAGGGAGACCCAGTACTTC.